This paragraph covers one TCR beta chain sequence. The data are from a study of blood T cell repertoires in COVID-19. Assay used: immunoSEQ multiplex PCR; TCRdb lists only in-frame clones, some missing. The sample yields 300,000 to 500,000 clones, roughly 90% seen once. The sequence was collected from a woman younger than 45 with acute COVID-19. Sequenced material: PBMCs or T cells enriched from blood (not recorded which).

CDR3 region: CASSAATALNTEAFF. CDR3 coding DNA: TGTGCCAGCAGCGCGGCGACAGCACTGAACACTGAAGCTTTCTTT. The gene calls are TRBV9 and TRBJ1-1, with D perhaps matching TRBD1 (5 bases). This CDR3 has 15 amino acids. The V and J ends lost 3 bases and 0 bases respectively, with 12 bases between them. CDR1 is SGDLS, CDR2 YYNGEE, per germline.